These 6 T cell receptor beta chains came from one sample sequenced in a study of brain T cells in children with intractable seizures. The time point was: blood from clinic visit 5 months post-surgery; TSC patient then seizure free. The method was immunoSEQ multiplex PCR; TCRdb's version includes in-frame clones alone and lacks a portion of them. The profile shows 340,000 or so clones, 93% of them singletons. The sample was peripheral blood, taken 4 to 5 months after surgery. All receptors come from a boy younger than two with tuberous sclerosis and intractable seizures.

The chain carries TRBV5-1 and TRBJ2-5; D not certain. The CDR3 spans 13 residues. In germline, CDR1 is SGHRS, CDR2 YFSETQ. Trimming left V 0 bases short and J 3 bases short, with 6 bases between. For the CDR3, the DNA is TGCGCCAGCAGCTTGGAATATAAAGAGACCCAGTACTTC. Translated: CASSLEYKETQYF.

This chain uses TRBV5-1 with TRBJ2-1; D is ambiguous. CDR1 and CDR2 (germline): SGHRS, YFSETQ. The CDR3 consists of 13 residues. Trimming stripped 3 bases from V and 5 bases from J, with 9 bases between. CDR3: CASSSPSNNEQFF. The DNA of the CDR3 is TGCGCCAGCAGCTCCCCTTCTAACAATGAGCAGTTCTTC. The variable domain in full, with the rest retrieved from reference TRBV5-1 and TRBJ2-1, is KAGVTQTPRYLIKTRGQQVTLSCSPISGHRSVSWYQQTPGQGLQFLFEYFSETQRNKGNFPGRFSGRQFSNSRSEMNVSTLELGDSALYLCASSSPSNNEQFFGPGTRLTVL.

This clone was observed a single time. The V call is TRBV3-1 (or the pseudogene TRBV3-2), the J call TRBJ1-2; weak D call: TRBD1 (6 bases). Between the trimmed V and J ends, which lost 1 base and 2 bases, there was a span of 17 bases. Germline CDR1 and CDR2: LGHDT and YNNKEL (reference sequence). The CDR3 extends over 17 amino acids. The CDR3 protein is CASSQVVRQGNNYGYTF. CDR3 in DNA: TGTGCCAGCAGCCAAGTAGTGCGGCAGGGGAACAACTATGGCTACACCTTC.

This clone was seen only once. The J gene is TRBJ2-1, the V gene TRBV11-3; D is tentatively TRBD1 or TRBD2 (5 bases each). Germline V gene lookup returns CDR1 SGHNT and CDR2 YENEEA. This CDR3 has 15 residues. V was pared by 1 base and J by 5 bases, with 12 bases between. CDR3 DNA sequence: TGTGCCAGCAGCTTAGGGGGACCCATTGACAATGAGCAGTTCTTC. Its translation is CASSLGGPIDNEQFF. Full variable domain (missing parts from reference TRBV11-3 and TRBJ2-1): EAGVVQSPRYKIIEKKQPVAFWCNPISGHNTLYWYLQNLGQGPELLIRYENEEAVDDSQLPKDRFSAERLKGVDSTLKIQPAELGDSAVYLCASSLGGPIDNEQFFGPGTRLTVL.

The chain employs TRBV5-6 and TRBJ1-6, with no clear D. CDR3 length: 12 amino acids. V was cut by 2 bases and J by 6 bases, with 3 bases left in between. Germline V lookup: CDR1 SGHDT, CDR2 YYEEEE. In nucleotides, the CDR3 is TGTGCCAGCAGCTTCGGTAATTCACCCCTCCACTTT. It translates to CASSFGNSPLHF.

V and J are TRBV2 and TRBJ2-7; D may be TRBD1 (5 bases). CDR1 is SNHLY, CDR2 FYNNEI, per germline. Trimming pared 9 bases from V and 2 bases from J, leaving 14 bases between. The CDR3 has 13 amino acids. The CDR3 DNA is TGTGCCAGTACTACAGGTCCCGCCTACGAGCAGTACTTC. Its translation is CASTTGPAYEQYF.